The 21 T cell receptor beta chains given below trace back to one sample, sequenced in a study of cytomegalovirus exposure and HLA in healthy donors. In the PCR, 60 Vbeta and 13 Jbeta primers were used. Here immunoSEQ multiplex PCR was the method, and the copy in TCRdb shows in-frame clones only, minus some. The table includes fewer than 150,000 clones, approximately 83% detected once. Sequencing was carried out using PBMCs. The source is a man aged 35 to 55 in good health and CMV-seronegative.

This clone has a single count. This CDR3 reads CASRSDGTSGNTIYF. The CDR3 DNA reads as TGTGCCAGCCGTTCCGACGGGACTTCGGGAAACACCATATATTTT. V usage is TRBV27 and J usage is TRBJ1-3; possible D gene TRBD1, 5 bases. The V gene lost 8 bases and the J gene lost 4 bases, with 18 bases spanning the gap. CDR1 is MNHEY and CDR2 is SMNVEV in the germline V gene (reference sequence). This CDR3 is built from 15 residues.

V gene TRBV29-1 combines with J gene TRBJ1-3; no clear D gene. Trimming removed 4 bases at V and 4 bases at J, with 11 bases between. CDR1 is SQVTM and CDR2 is ANQGSEA in the germline V gene. The CDR3 loop spans 13 amino acids. Here the CDR3 DNA reads TGCAGCGTTGTAGCGCCGGGAGGAAACACCATATATTTT. Protein product: CSVVAPGGNTIYF.

This chain links TRBV15 with TRBJ2-3; D gene uncertain. Germline CDR1 LNHNV, CDR2 YYDKDF (reference sequence). V lost 8 bases, J lost 1 base, and 7 bases lay in between. The CDR3 covers 12 residues. CDR3 nucleotides: TGTGCCACCGGGCCTCGCACAGATACGCAGTATTTT. Translating it yields CATGPRTDTQYF.

The V gene is TRBV4-1, the J gene TRBJ1-6, with 9 positions matching TRBD1. The CDR3 has 16 residues. From germline, CDR1 is MGHRA and CDR2 YSYEKL. Unmatched junction bases numbered 8, after V lost 6 bases and J lost 5 bases. This CDR3 is CASRVTGTGNNSPLHF. CDR3 bases: TGCGCCAGCAGGGTCACAGGGACAGGGAATAATTCACCCCTCCACTTT.

The CDR3 reads CSGRSQGNTEAFF. The DNA for the CDR3 is TGCAGCGGCCGCTCGCAGGGGAACACTGAAGCTTTCTTT. The chain has TRBV29-1 and TRBJ1-1; possibly TRBD1 for D (5 bases). This CDR3 is 13 amino acids long. CDR1 is SQVTM and CDR2 is ANQGSEA in the germline V gene. The V end was cut by 7 bases, the J end by 1 base, with 13 bases between.

The V gene is TRBV18, the J gene TRBJ2-2, with 8 nucleotides matching TRBD1. J was trimmed by 2 bases and V by 4 bases; bases with no gene match: 9. The CDR3 extends over 17 amino acids. Germline CDR1 is KGHSH and CDR2 is LQKENI. The CDR3 loop is CASSQNSGQGNTGELFF. CDR3 sequence (DNA): TGTGCCAGCTCACAAAATTCCGGACAGGGAAACACCGGGGAGCTGTTTTTT.

The chain uses TRBV5-1 and TRBJ2-5; TRBD1 agrees at 8 bases. From germline, CDR1 is SGHRS and CDR2 YFSETQ. After removal of 3 bases from V and 5 bases from J, the junction contained 3 bases not matched to a gene. The CDR3 extends over 13 amino acids. CDR3 amino acids: CASSSPGGETQYF. CDR3 sequence (DNA): TGCGCCAGCAGCTCACCAGGGGGCGAGACCCAGTACTTC.

The V and J genes are TRBV7-2 and TRBJ2-7; 7 nucleotides line up with TRBD1. The length of the CDR3 is 16 residues. CDR1 is SGHTA, CDR2 FQGNSA, per germline. V lost 5 bases and J lost 0; bases outside the gene matches: 10. CDR3 sequence reads: CASSRVGTVISYEQYF. CDR3 sequence (DNA): TGTGCCAGCAGCCGTGTAGGGACAGTTATCTCCTACGAGCAGTACTTC.

The V call is TRBV28, the J call TRBJ1-1, with 8 nucleotides matching TRBD1. This CDR3 is 14 amino acids long. V dropped 6 bases and J dropped 1; count of bases not matched to a gene: 4. Germline V gene lookup returns CDR1 MDHEN and CDR2 SYDVKM. The CDR3 loop reads CASREDRANTEAFF. CDR3 DNA sequence: TGTGCCAGCAGAGAGGACAGGGCGAACACTGAAGCTTTCTTT.

This sequence joins TRBV9 and TRBJ2-2, with a weak D call TRBD1 (5 bases). Germline V gives CDR1 SGDLS, CDR2 YYNGEE. CDR3 length: 18 residues. V was shortened by 0 bases and J by 7 bases, with 22 bases between the two germline ends. The CDR3 DNA follows: TGTGCCAGCAGCGTAGATATGGCAGGGCATAGGTTTGGCGGGGAGCTGTTTTTT. Protein product: CASSVDMAGHRFGGELFF.

V gene TRBV18 combines with J gene TRBJ2-5; TRBD1 is a possible D gene (5 bases). Between the trimmed V and J ends, which lost 3 bases and 5 bases, there was a span of 19 bases. The germline CDR1 and CDR2 sequences are KGHSH and LQKENI. This CDR3 has 16 residues. CDR3 protein: CASSPRGSQGSETQYF. In DNA, the CDR3 is TGTGCCAGCTCACCGCGTGGGTCCCAGGGTTCGGAGACCCAGTACTTC.

V usage is TRBV5-4 and J usage is TRBJ1-3, with D possibly TRBD1 on 6 matching bases. Between the trimmed V and J ends, which lost 5 bases and 0 bases, there was a span of 9 bases. Germline V gene sequence: CDR1 SGHNT, CDR2 YYREEE (reference sequence). The CDR3 is 14 amino acids. The CDR3 bases are TGTGCCAGCAGTCCGGACAGCTCTGGAAACACCATATATTTT. Encoded protein: CASSPDSSGNTIYF.

This clone was counted a few times. The rearrangement uses TRBV29-1 and TRBJ2-1; D is unresolved. The CDR3 totals 15 residues. Germline CDR1 SQVTM, CDR2 ANQGSEA. The V end was cut by 4 bases, the J end by 0 bases, with 13 bases between. CDR3 region: CSVGGFPPSYNEQFF. The CDR3 DNA reads as TGCAGCGTTGGAGGATTTCCCCCCTCCTACAATGAGCAGTTCTTC.

The chain combines TRBV9 with TRBJ2-3; D unclear. The ends were cut back, 0 bases at V and 1 base at J, with 9 bases in the middle. CDR3 length: 15 amino acids. CDR1 and CDR2 from the germline V gene are SGDLS and YYNGEE. The CDR3 protein is CASSVVALGTDTQYF. The CDR3, as DNA: TGTGCCAGCAGCGTAGTGGCCCTAGGCACAGATACGCAGTATTTT.

The chain links TRBV2 to TRBJ1-2; D is perhaps TRBD1 (6 bases). V lost 6 bases and J lost 8, with 16 bases in between. Germline lookup yields CDR1 SNHLY and CDR2 FYNNEI. This CDR3 region has 13 residues. The CDR3: CASSLTGLVGYTF. The CDR3 DNA is TGTGCCAGCAGCCTGACAGGATTGGTCGGCTACACCTTC.

The chain is built from TRBV19 and TRBJ1-1, with 8 bases aligning to TRBD1. Trimming cost V 7 bases and J 1 base; bases outside gene matches: 2. The CDR3 runs 13 residues. CDR1 LNHDA and CDR2 SQIVND come from the germline V gene (reference sequence). CDR3 bases: TGTGCCAGTACCGGGACAGGGAACACTGAAGCTTTCTTT. This gives the protein CASTGTGNTEAFF. The variable domain in full, with the rest retrieved from reference TRBV19 and TRBJ1-1, is DGGITQSPKYLFRKEGQNVTLSCEQNLNHDAMYWYRQDPGQGLRLIYYSQIVNDFQKGDIAEGYSVSREKKESFPLTVTSAQKNPTAFYLCASTGTGNTEAFFGQGTRLTVV.

This chain uses TRBV5-1 with TRBJ2-7; tentatively, D is TRBD2 (5 bases). Germline CDR1 and CDR2: SGHRS and YFSETQ. V dropped 2 bases and J dropped 5 bases, with 26 bases sitting between them. The CDR3 has 18 residues. CDR3 in DNA: TGCGCCAGCAGCTTCCGCCCCAGCTTTAGCGCTCAGAAGGACGAGCAGTACTTC. Translation gives CASSFRPSFSAQKDEQYF. The full variable domain, in which reference TRBV5-1 and TRBJ2-7 provide the parts outside the CDR3, is KAGVTQTPRYLIKTRGQQVTLSCSPISGHRSVSWYQQTPGQGLQFLFEYFSETQRNKGNFPGRFSGRQFSNSRSEMNVSTLELGDSALYLCASSFRPSFSAQKDEQYFGPGTRLTVT.

The chain links TRBV7-9 to TRBJ2-5, with TRBD2 identical over 9 bases. J was trimmed by 2 bases and V by 3 bases; bases with no gene match: 1. Germline values: CDR1 SEHNR, CDR2 FQNEAQ (reference sequence). The CDR3 spans 14 residues. For the CDR3, the DNA is TGTGCCAGCAGCTTCCTAGCGGGGCAAGAGACCCAGTACTTC. It codes for CASSFLAGQETQYF.

The chain joins TRBV6-5 to TRBJ2-3, with D possibly matching TRBD2 (6 bases). V lost 0 bases and J lost 2, with 12 bases in between. Germline CDR1 reads MNHEY; CDR2 reads SVGAGI. This CDR3 is built from 16 residues. The CDR3 protein is CASSYSSAGNTDTQYF. CDR3 nucleotide sequence: TGTGCCAGCAGTTACTCTAGTGCGGGGAACACAGATACGCAGTATTTT.

The chain carries TRBV2 and TRBJ2-4; 9 bases are a match to TRBD1. The germline gives CDR1 SNHLY, CDR2 FYNNEI. Unmatched junction bases numbered 9, after V lost 7 bases and J lost 8 bases. The CDR3 covers 14 residues. The CDR3 reads CASMGGRDRDIQYF. Written as DNA, the CDR3 is TGTGCCAGCATGGGTGGCCGGGACAGGGACATTCAGTACTTC.

This clone was detected only a few times. The rearrangement joins TRBV4-1 to TRBJ1-1, with D perhaps TRBD1 (5 bases). CDR1 is MGHRA and CDR2 is YSYEKL in the germline V gene. Deletions cut 3 bases from V and 4 bases from J, with 18 bases between. This CDR3 has 16 amino acids. The CDR3 protein is CASSQGWGGRGTEAFF. The CDR3 nucleotides read TGCGCCAGCAGCCAGGGCTGGGGGGGTCGGGGCACTGAAGCTTTCTTT.